The 28 T cell receptor beta chains presented below share a single source sample, sequenced in a study of blood T cell repertoires in COVID-19 (TCRdb year 2020). The protocol used for the library was the immunoSEQ multiplex PCR assay. Here the immuneACCESS table is served through TCRdb, limited to in-frame sequences with V and J called. Missing clones are a known gap in these copies; in checked studies unresolved V genes cover under half, and the rest lacks a known reason. The sample table shows approximately 100,000 clones, and around 80% are seen once. The ten largest clones add up to roughly 4.7% of the sample. The sample was peripheral blood. These receptors came from a human donor in a cohort sampled during active or convalescent COVID-19.

V and J are TRBV6-2 or TRBV6-3 and TRBJ2-3; D is unresolved. Germline V gene data show CDR1 as MNHEY and CDR2 as SVGEGT. The V end lost 0 bases, the J end lost 3 bases, and 13 bases lay between the germline ends. The CDR3 has 16 residues. CDR3 bases: TGTGCCAGCAGTTACTCGCCTAGTCGGCCTACAGATACGCAGTATTTT. Translated, it gives CASSYSPSRPTDTQYF.

This clone has more than one count but fewer than ten. V is TRBV6-1 and J is TRBJ1-5; maybe TRBD1 (5 bases). Trimming stripped 2 bases from V and 3 bases from J, with 11 bases between. The CDR3 is 15 residues long. From germline, CDR1 is MNHNS and CDR2 SASEGT. The CDR3 sequence: CASSEWGVPNQPQHF. DNA of the CDR3: TGTGCCAGCAGTGAATGGGGGGTCCCCAATCAGCCCCAGCATTTT.

This clone came up once. The J gene is TRBJ1-5, the V gene TRBV28; D is undetermined. V was trimmed by 5 bases and J by 0 bases, leaving 11 bases between them. The length of the CDR3 is 15 residues. Germline loops: CDR1 MDHEN, CDR2 SYDVKM. The CDR3 nucleotides read TGTGCCAGCAGTCCCGGCGGCGCTAGCAATCAGCCCCAGCATTTT. The encoded protein is CASSPGGASNQPQHF.

CDR3 protein: CATSDPRRSTGELFF. In DNA form, the CDR3 reads TGTGCCACCAGTGACCCTAGACGGTCCACCGGGGAGCTGTTTTTT. The V gene is TRBV24-1, the J gene TRBJ2-2, with unresolved D. V was shortened by 4 bases and J by 4 bases, with 12 bases between the two germline ends. CDR1 and CDR2 (germline): KGHDR, SFDVKD. CDR3 length: 15 amino acids.

The chain couples TRBV3-1 (or the pseudogene TRBV3-2) to TRBJ2-1; 8 bases agree with TRBD1. Germline CDR1 reads LGHDT; CDR2 reads YNNKEL (reference sequence). The length of the CDR3 is 17 residues. Trimming took 1 base from V and 0 from J; bases not matched to a gene: 5. Written as DNA, the CDR3 is TGTGCCAGCAGCCAAGCGCGGGACAGGAGCTCCTACAATGAGCAGTTCTTC. Amino acid sequence: CASSQARDRSSYNEQFF.

This clone occurred a few times. V gene TRBV18 combines with J gene TRBJ1-4; the D gene is possibly TRBD1 (6 bases). Germline CDR1 reads KGHSH; CDR2 reads LQKENI. CDR3 length: 13 residues. The V end lost 5 bases, the J end lost 4 bases, and 8 bases lay between the germline ends. The DNA for the CDR3 is TGTGCCAGCTCAAAGGACAGTAATGAAAAACTGTTTTTT. Translation gives CASSKDSNEKLFF.

The chain employs TRBV10-1 and TRBJ1-1; no clear D gene. This CDR3 region has 12 residues. Germline assignment: CDR1 WNHNN and CDR2 SYGVQD (reference sequence). Trimming cost V 3 bases and J 8 bases, with 10 bases left between them. CDR3 nucleotide sequence: TGCGCCAGCAGTGAATGTGAGCGGGAAGCTTTCTTT. As protein: CASSECEREAFF.

The chain joins TRBV29-1 to TRBJ2-2; 10 bases are a match to TRBD2. With 5 bases clipped from V and 4 bases from J, the junction kept 4 bases outside the gene matches. Germline V gene sequence: CDR1 SQVTM, CDR2 ANQGSEA. There are 14 residues in the CDR3. CDR3 DNA sequence: TGCAGCGTTCCAACTAGCGGGGTCACCGGGGAGCTGTTTTTT. The encoded protein is CSVPTSGVTGELFF.

This chain uses TRBV5-1 with TRBJ2-1, with D perhaps TRBD2 (6 bases). V shed 4 bases and J shed 7 bases, with 18 bases lying between them. Germline loops: CDR1 SGHRS, CDR2 YFSETQ. There are 15 residues in the CDR3. CDR3 loop: CASSVSGPVRNEQFF. DNA of the CDR3: TGCGCCAGCAGCGTTAGCGGACCGGTGAGGAATGAGCAGTTCTTC. The whole variable domain, remainder taken from reference TRBV5-1 and TRBJ2-1, is KAGVTQTPRYLIKTRGQQVTLSCSPISGHRSVSWYQQTPGQGLQFLFEYFSETQRNKGNFPGRFSGRQFSNSRSEMNVSTLELGDSALYLCASSVSGPVRNEQFFGPGTRLTVL.

V and J are TRBV7-2 and TRBJ1-5; D may be TRBD1 (5 bases). Per germline, CDR1 SGHTA and CDR2 FQGNSA. Trimming shortened V by 7 bases and J by 2 bases, and 15 bases separated the two germline ends. This CDR3 contains 15 residues. CDR3 amino acids: CASTLGGVGNQPQHF. CDR3 DNA sequence: TGTGCCAGCACCCTGGGGGGGGTCGGCAATCAGCCCCAGCATTTT.

The V call is TRBV27, the J call TRBJ1-2, with D uncertain. Germline lookup yields CDR1 MNHEY and CDR2 SMNVEV (reference sequence). The CDR3 spans 17 residues. V dropped 6 bases and J dropped 2 bases, with 22 bases sitting between them. CDR3 residues: CASRPSGVGSHNYGYTF. DNA for the CDR3: TGTGCCAGCAGGCCAAGCGGGGTAGGGAGTCACAACTATGGCTACACCTTC.

The V gene is TRBV5-1, the J gene TRBJ2-2; 7 bases are a match to TRBD2. V lost 4 bases to trimming and J lost 6 bases; unmatched junction nucleotides: 12. The CDR3 totals 16 residues. Germline V lookup: CDR1 SGHRS, CDR2 YFSETQ. The CDR3 bases are TGCGCCAGCAGCCTTCGGACTAGTTCTATTTCCGGGGAGCTGTTTTTT. Translation: CASSLRTSSISGELFF.

The chain employs TRBV12-5 and TRBJ2-3; weak D call: TRBD2 (6 bases). Germline V lookup: CDR1 LGHNT, CDR2 FRNRAP. Trimming stripped 6 bases from V and 5 bases from J, with 15 bases between. The CDR3 has 14 amino acids. This CDR3 is CASGRRDGGDTQYF. DNA for the CDR3: TGTGCTAGTGGAAGGAGGGACGGAGGAGATACGCAGTATTTT. The entire variable domain, with the rest obtained from reference TRBV12-5 and TRBJ2-3, is as follows: DARVTQTPRHKVTEMGQEVTMRCQPILGHNTVFWYRQTMMQGLELLAYFRNRAPLDDSGMPKDRFSAEMPDATLATLKIQPSEPRDSAVYFCASGRRDGGDTQYFGPGTRLTVL.

In its sample, this clone was seen a few times. At one of its ends the junction is not consistent with the germline gene, which may arise from a read error. This rearrangement joins TRBV7-9 to TRBJ2-5, with 8 bases aligning to TRBD2. Germline V lookup: CDR1 SEHNR, CDR2 FQNEAQ (reference sequence). This CDR3 region has 17 residues. CDR3 loop: CASRLGREGAPKETQYF. The CDR3 bases are TGTGCCAGCAGGTTAGGTCGGGAGGGAGCCCCCAAAGAGACCCAGTACTTC.

This clone occurred once. The genes are TRBV6-6 and TRBJ2-7, with D possibly being TRBD2 (6 bases). This CDR3 contains 12 residues. V dropped 2 bases and J dropped 6 bases, with 8 bases sitting between them. Germline CDR1 and CDR2: MNHNY and SVGAGI (reference sequence). The CDR3 DNA reads TGTGCCAGCAGTTACGGGCGGGGCGAGCAGTACTTC. This codes for CASSYGRGEQYF.

The chain recombines TRBV5-1 with TRBJ2-2; 7 bases are a match to TRBD2. CDR3 length: 16 amino acids. With 5 bases clipped from V and 3 bases from J, the junction kept 10 bases outside the gene matches. CDR1 SGHRS and CDR2 YFSETQ come from the germline V gene. The CDR3 region has the DNA TGCGCCAGCAGTCTGGGCGCGGGAGTATACACCGGGGAGCTGTTTTTT. Protein: CASSLGAGVYTGELFF.

The chain recombines TRBV6-2 or TRBV6-3 with TRBJ1-5; TRBD1 matches 8 bases. Per germline, CDR1 MNHEY and CDR2 SVGEGT. The CDR3 is 15 residues long. Unmatched junction bases numbered 6, after V lost 4 bases and J lost 4 bases. The chain's CDR3 is CASSSTGAWNQPQHF. CDR3 DNA: TGTGCCAGCAGTTCGACAGGGGCGTGGAATCAGCCCCAGCATTTT.

This clone was counted a few times. The chain combines TRBV7-9 with TRBJ2-4; 7 bases line up with TRBD1. The CDR3 runs 14 residues. CDR1 and CDR2 from the germline V gene are SEHNR and FQNEAQ (reference sequence). J was trimmed by 7 bases and V by 2 bases; bases with no gene match: 5. The CDR3 loop is CASSLMKGANIQYF. In DNA, the CDR3 is TGTGCCAGCAGCTTAATGAAGGGGGCCAACATTCAGTACTTC.

This clone occurred a few times. The V gene is TRBV5-1, the J gene TRBJ1-1; D unresolved. This CDR3 is 14 amino acids long. The V and J ends lost 1 base and 4 bases respectively, with 11 bases between them. Germline loops: CDR1 SGHRS, CDR2 YFSETQ. The CDR3 sequence is CASSLPGRLTEAFF. In nucleotides, the CDR3 is TGCGCCAGCAGCTTGCCAGGCCGCCTCACTGAAGCTTTCTTT.

The chain recombines TRBV2 with TRBJ1-1; D call uncertain. The CDR3 totals 15 residues. The germline V gene has CDR1 SNHLY and CDR2 FYNNEI. Trimming took off 4 bases at V and 5 bases at J, with 17 bases between the two ends. In nucleotides, the CDR3 is TGTGCCAGCAGTGTGGGGAATTACCGGGAAACTGAAGCTTTCTTT. The encoded protein is CASSVGNYRETEAFF.

The chain has TRBV5-5 and TRBJ2-3; 13 bases match TRBD2. This CDR3 has 17 amino acids. Trimming cost V 4 bases and J 1 base; bases outside gene matches: 6. From germline, CDR1 is SGHKS and CDR2 YYEKEE (reference sequence). The CDR3 sequence: CASSPRTSGGRTDTQYF. As DNA, the CDR3 is TGTGCCAGCAGCCCTCGGACTAGCGGGGGCCGCACAGATACGCAGTATTTT.

This chain links TRBV6-2 or TRBV6-3 with TRBJ1-1; D perhaps matches TRBD1 (5 bases). Germline assignment: CDR1 MNHEY and CDR2 SVGEGT. Trimming pared 2 bases from V and 5 bases from J, leaving 15 bases between. The CDR3 has 15 residues. CDR3 coding DNA: TGTGCCAGCAGTTACACCCCCGGGGGGGGGACTGAAGCTTTCTTT. It is translated as CASSYTPGGGTEAFF.

This clone was recorded once. This chain uses TRBV7-6 with TRBJ1-1; TRBD1 matches 11 bases. The CDR3 covers 16 residues. Unmatched junction bases numbered 5, after V lost 5 bases and J lost 0 bases. Germline V gene sequence: CDR1 SGHVS, CDR2 FNYEAQ. CDR3: CASSLGQGALNTEAFF. The CDR3, as DNA: TGTGCCAGCAGCCTAGGACAGGGGGCCTTGAACACTGAAGCTTTCTTT.

V and J are TRBV27 and TRBJ1-1; 12 positions agree with TRBD1. V shed 7 bases, J shed 3 bases, and the junction held 15 bases outside the gene matches. The CDR3 sequence is 18 residues long. Germline assignment: CDR1 MNHEY and CDR2 SMNVEV (reference sequence). Written as DNA, the CDR3 is TGTGCCAGCACCCCAGCGGGACAGGGGGCGTTTGGGGACACTGAAGCTTTCTTT. This sequence encodes CASTPAGQGAFGDTEAFF.

The rearrangement joins TRBV6-1 to TRBJ2-7; 7 bases agree with TRBD1. The CDR3 has 14 residues. Germline assignment: CDR1 MNHNS and CDR2 SASEGT. J was trimmed by 7 bases and V by 6 bases; bases with no gene match: 12. CDR3 sequence (DNA): TGTGCCAGCAGAAAGAGGGACAGATCTAGTGAGCAGTACTTC. It encodes CASRKRDRSSEQYF.

The gene calls are TRBV11-3 and TRBJ2-5; D might be TRBD1 (6 bases). V was pared by 5 bases and J by 2 bases, with 9 bases between. Germline assignment: CDR1 SGHNT and CDR2 YENEEA. The CDR3 is 13 amino acids. CDR3 DNA sequence: TGTGCCAGCAGCGCCGGACAGCAAGAGACCCAGTACTTC. It yields the protein CASSAGQQETQYF.

The V gene is TRBV18, the J gene TRBJ1-4; 7 bases line up with TRBD1. The CDR3 extends over 15 amino acids. Germline assignment: CDR1 KGHSH and CDR2 LQKENI. V trimming: 1 base; J trimming: 4 bases; junction bases outside the gene matches: 3. CDR3 nucleotide sequence: TGTGCCAGCTCACCACTTGGGACAGTTAATGAAAAACTGTTTTTT. Its protein is CASSPLGTVNEKLFF.

This chain uses TRBV2 with TRBJ1-1; no clear D. CDR1 is SNHLY and CDR2 is FYNNEI in the germline V gene. CDR3 length: 13 amino acids. The germline V and J ends were trimmed by 4 bases and 6 bases, with 12 bases remaining between them. The CDR3 DNA reads as TGTGCCAGCAGTGTTCAAGGGAGGCCTGAAGCTTTCTTT. Translation gives CASSVQGRPEAFF.